This T cell receptor beta chain was found in a study of T-cell memory formation after mild COVID-19. Study summary: The TCR clusters were mostly specific to one donor.

Study findings and constraints: The appearance of some responding clones in pre-infection memory suggested that cross-reactive memory joined. Shrinking CD4+ clones were chiefly CM and EM; CD8+ ones were chiefly EMRA.

Trimming pared 8 bases from V and 8 bases from J, leaving 21 bases between. The CDR3 consists of 14 residues. Germline V CDR1 and CDR2: MGHDK, SYGVNS. This clonotype appeared a few times. Antigen: not known. Amplification by 5'RACE using constant-segment primers produced TCR alpha and TCR beta cDNA libraries that carried sample barcodes and UMIs. MiXCR, applied by TCRdb to the 5' RACE reads, yields one record per CDR3 protein. This table has 350,000 to 500,000 distinct CDR3 sequences, around 22% appearing once. The chain couples TRBV25-1 to TRBJ1-2, with TRBD1 as a possible D gene (6 bases). The source material was PBMCs or a T cell subset sorted from them (not recorded which). The TCR comes from an adult woman who had mild COVID-19 (a few samples of this study predate the infection). Cell type and time point are not known. The CDR3 here is CASSNRGPPGGYTF. In DNA form, the CDR3 reads TGTGCCAGCTCCAATCGGGGGCCCCCCGGGGGCTACACCTTC.